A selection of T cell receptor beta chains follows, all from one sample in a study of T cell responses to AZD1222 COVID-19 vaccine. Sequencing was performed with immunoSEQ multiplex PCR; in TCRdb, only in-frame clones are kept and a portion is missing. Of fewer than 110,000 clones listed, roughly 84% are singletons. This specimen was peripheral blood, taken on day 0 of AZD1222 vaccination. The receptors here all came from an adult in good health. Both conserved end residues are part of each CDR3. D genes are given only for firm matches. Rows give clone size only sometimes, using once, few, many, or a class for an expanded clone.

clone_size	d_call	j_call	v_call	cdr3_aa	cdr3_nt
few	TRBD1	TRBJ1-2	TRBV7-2	CASSSDRAVPGYTF	TGTGCCAGCAGCTCTGACAGGGCCGTCCCTGGCTACACCTTC
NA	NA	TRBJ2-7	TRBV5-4	CASSPDREASAYEQYF	TGTGCCAGCAGCCCCGACAGGGAGGCGTCGGCCTACGAGCAGTACTTC
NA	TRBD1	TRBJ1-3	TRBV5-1	CASSTTGQGVRNTIYF	TGCGCCAGCAGCACCACGGGACAGGGTGTTCGAAACACCATATATTTT
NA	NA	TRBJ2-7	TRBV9	CASSAEAGARYEQYF	TGTGCCAGCAGCGCAGAGGCCGGCGCCCGCTACGAGCAGTACTTC
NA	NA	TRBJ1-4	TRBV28	CASSLSGVGEKLFF	TGTGCCAGCAGTTTATCGGGGGTTGGTGAAAAACTGTTTTTT
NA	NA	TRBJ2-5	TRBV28	CASKDETQYF	TGTGCCAGCAAAGATGAGACCCAGTACTTC
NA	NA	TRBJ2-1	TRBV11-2	CASSSSTNNEQFF	TGTGCCAGCAGCTCCTCGACAAACAATGAGCAGTTCTTC
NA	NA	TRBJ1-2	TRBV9	CASTPVQGGYTF	TGTGCCAGCACCCCGGTACAGGGCGGCTACACCTTC
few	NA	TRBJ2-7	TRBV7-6	CASSAGGAATFNEQYF	TGTGCCAGCAGCGCCGGAGGGGCGGCAACTTTCAACGAGCAGTACTTC
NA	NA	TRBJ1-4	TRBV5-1	CASSSGGIQEKLFF	TGCGCCAGCAGCTCCGGAGGGATACAAGAAAAACTGTTTTTT
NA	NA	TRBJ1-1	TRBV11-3	CASRSTGTYTETFF	TGTGCCAGCAGAAGCACCGGGACCTACACTGAAACTTTCTTT
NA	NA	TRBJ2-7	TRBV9	CASSVGPGGTAYEQYF	TGTGCCAGCAGCGTAGGCCCCGGAGGGACAGCGTACGAGCAGTACTTC
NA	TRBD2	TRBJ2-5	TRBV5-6	CASSPRTSGRLETQYF	TGTGCCAGCAGCCCCAGGACTAGCGGGAGATTAGAGACCCAGTACTTC
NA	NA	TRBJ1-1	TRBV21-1	CASTTGPAFF	TGTGCCAGTACCACAGGGCCAGCTTTCTTT
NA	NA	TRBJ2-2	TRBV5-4	CASSLVQGGGELFF	TGTGCCAGCAGCTTGGTTCAGGGAGGCGGGGAGCTGTTTTTT
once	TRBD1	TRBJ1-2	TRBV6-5	CASSKDRAYGYTF	TGTGCCAGCAGTAAGGACAGGGCCTATGGCTACACCTTC
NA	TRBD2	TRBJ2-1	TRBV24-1	CATSEAGAYNEQFF	TGTGCCACCAGTGAAGCGGGAGCCTACAATGAGCAGTTCTTC
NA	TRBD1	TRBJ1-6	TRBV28	CASSLLQGDNSPLHF	TGTGCCAGCAGTTTGTTACAGGGGGATAATTCACCCCTCCACTTT
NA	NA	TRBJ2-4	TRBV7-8	CASSLSVGYEGVAKNIQYF	TGTGCCAGCAGCCTCTCAGTGGGGTATGAAGGCGTAGCCAAAAACATTCAGTACTTC
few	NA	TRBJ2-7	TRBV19	CASSIDQGTIYEQYF	TGTGCCAGTAGTATAGATCAGGGGACCATCTACGAGCAGTACTTC
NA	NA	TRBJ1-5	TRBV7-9	CASSSPTENSNQPQHF	TGTGCCAGCAGCTCCCCGACCGAAAATAGCAATCAGCCCCAGCATTTT
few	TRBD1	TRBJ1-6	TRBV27	CASSLQVNRGPNSPLHF	TGTGCCAGCAGTTTACAGGTCAACAGGGGGCCTAATTCACCCCTCCACTTT
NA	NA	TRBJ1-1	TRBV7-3	CASSYAENTEAFF	TGTGCCAGCAGTTACGCAGAGAACACTGAAGCTTTCTTT
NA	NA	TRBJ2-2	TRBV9	CASSVAPLTSRRTGELFF	TGTGCCAGCAGCGTAGCTCCGCTTACTAGCCGGAGAACCGGGGAGCTGTTTTTT
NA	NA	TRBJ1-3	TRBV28	CASSPGGAGNTIYF	TGTGCCAGCAGTCCTGGGGGGGCTGGAAACACCATATATTTT
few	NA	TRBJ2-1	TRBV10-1	CASPDRTTYNEQFF	TGCGCCAGCCCTGACAGGACAACCTACAATGAGCAGTTCTTC
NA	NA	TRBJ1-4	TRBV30	CAWTATNEKLFF	TGTGCCTGGACAGCAACTAATGAAAAACTGTTTTTT
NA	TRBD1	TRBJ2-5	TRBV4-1	CASSPGTGIQETQYF	TGCGCCAGCAGCCCCGGGACAGGGATCCAAGAGACCCAGTACTTC
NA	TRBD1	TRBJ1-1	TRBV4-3	CASSLGTGPVTEAFF	TGCGCCAGCAGCCTCGGGACAGGGCCCGTCACTGAAGCTTTCTTT
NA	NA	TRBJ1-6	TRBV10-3	CAISGANSPLHF	TGTGCCATCAGTGGGGCAAATTCACCCCTCCACTTT
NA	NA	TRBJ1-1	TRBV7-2	CASSPEGGPFTEAFF	TGTGCCAGCAGCCCAGAGGGGGGGCCCTTCACTGAAGCTTTCTTT
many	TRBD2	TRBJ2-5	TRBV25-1	CASSDRGRETQYF	TGTGCCAGCAGTGACCGCGGGAGGGAGACCCAGTACTTC
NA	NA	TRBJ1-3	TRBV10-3	CAISDVYSGNTIYF	TGTGCCATCAGTGACGTATACTCTGGAAACACCATATATTTT
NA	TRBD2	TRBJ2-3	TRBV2	CASTKLAVSTDTQYF	TGTGCCAGCACGAAACTAGCGGTGAGCACAGATACGCAGTATTTT
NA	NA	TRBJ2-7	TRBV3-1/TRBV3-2	CASSQDRSSPYEQYF	TGTGCCAGCAGCCAAGATCGCAGCAGCCCCTACGAGCAGTACTTC
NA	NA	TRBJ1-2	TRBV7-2	CASSLVGGTNYGYTF	TGTGCCAGCAGCTTAGTCGGCGGAACTAACTATGGCTACACCTTC
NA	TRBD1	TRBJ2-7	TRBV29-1	CSVELRDRVSYEQYF	TGCAGCGTTGAACTCCGGGACAGGGTCTCCTACGAGCAGTACTTC
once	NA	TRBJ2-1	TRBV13	CASSDASALSSYNEQFF	TGTGCCAGCAGCGATGCTAGCGCCCTCAGCTCCTACAATGAGCAGTTCTTC
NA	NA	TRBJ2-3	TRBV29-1	CSVEDGAGVSSTDTQYF	TGCAGCGTTGAAGATGGAGCAGGGGTCTCTAGCACAGATACGCAGTATTTT
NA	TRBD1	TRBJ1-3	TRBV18	CASSPPTGGISGNTIYF	TGTGCCAGCTCACCTCCAACAGGGGGCATCTCTGGAAACACCATATATTTT
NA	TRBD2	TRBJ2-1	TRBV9	CASSPTSGSRDEQFF	TGTGCCAGCAGCCCAACTAGCGGGAGTAGGGATGAGCAGTTCTTC
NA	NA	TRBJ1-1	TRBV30	CAWSRQGGTEAFF	TGTGCCTGGAGTCGGCAGGGTGGTACTGAAGCTTTCTTT
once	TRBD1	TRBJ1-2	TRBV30	CAWQTGYGYTF	TGTGCCTGGCAGACAGGGTATGGCTACACCTTC
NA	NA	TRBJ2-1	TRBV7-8	CASSLAVGGTNEQFF	TGTGCCAGCAGCTTAGCGGTGGGCGGGACCAATGAGCAGTTCTTC
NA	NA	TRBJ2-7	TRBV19	CASSSLSSYEQYF	TGTGCCAGTAGTAGTTTGAGCTCCTACGAGCAGTACTTC
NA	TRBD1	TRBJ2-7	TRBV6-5	CASSSGQGAPYEQYF	TGTGCCAGCAGTTCCGGACAGGGGGCGCCCTACGAGCAGTACTTC
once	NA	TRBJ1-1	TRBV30	CAWSEPIEAFF	TGTGCCTGGAGCGAACCAATCGAAGCTTTCTTT
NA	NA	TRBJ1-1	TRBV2	CASRLFLPALDTEAFF	TGTGCCAGCAGACTGTTTCTCCCGGCCTTGGACACTGAAGCTTTCTTT
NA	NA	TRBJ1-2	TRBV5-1	CASSPDRIYGYTF	TGCGCCAGCAGCCCGGACAGAATTTATGGCTACACCTTC
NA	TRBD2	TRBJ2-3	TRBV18	CASSPGLAHTDTQYF	TGTGCCAGCTCACCCGGACTAGCGCACACAGATACGCAGTATTTT
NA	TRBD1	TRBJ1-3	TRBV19	CASRLGTVPGNTIYF	TGTGCCAGTAGACTCGGGACAGTCCCTGGAAACACCATATATTTT